This T cell receptor (beta chain) is from a study of blood T cell repertoires in COVID-19. Across the whole study: Whether acute or convalescent, the COVID-19 samples came from the United States, Italy and Spain. From T cells, B-cell-depleted T cells, or PBMCs came the material, which was cDNA or gDNA.

As handled by the study authors: It was from reference gene primer amplification that nucleated cell counts were estimated. Sequenced by immunoSEQ multiplex PCR; TCRdb stores in-frame clones only, minus some. V and J calls and clone size are given by that table; D and trimming were obtained from the DNA. The sample yields about 59,000 clones, 80% seen once. CDR1 is MNHEY, CDR2 SVGAGI, per germline. This CDR3 is 14 amino acids long. Deletions cut 6 bases from V and 0 bases from J, with 10 bases between. The clonotype was recovered from a man aged 55-75 years with acute or convalescent COVID-19. J is TRBJ2-3 and V is TRBV6-5; weak D call: TRBD2 (5 bases). The material sequenced was peripheral blood. The CDR3 DNA sequence: TGTGCCAGCAGCTATAGGGAGAGCACAGATACGCAGTATTTT. As protein: CASSYRESTDTQYF.